A single sample gave rise to the 7 T cell receptor beta chains below, sequenced in a study of molecular identifiers for immune sequencing clone quantification. Each CDR3 protein is one row after TCRdb ran MiXCR on the PCR reads. The sample lists some 650,000 distinct CDR3 sequences, about 20% occurring once. Material for sequencing was naive CD8+ T cells from blood, with Jurkat cell RNA spiked in. The subset denotes: FACS-sorted CD8+CD4-CCR7+CD45RA+ naive T cells. These TCRs come from a human donor in good health. Some libraries in this study had Jurkat cell RNA spiked in.

This clonotype was picked up one time. Given a much more abundant clone one base away, this may be a read error. The chain uses TRBV12-3 or TRBV12-4 and TRBJ2-2; 7 nucleotides agree with TRBD1. The CDR3 has 15 amino acids. CDR3 sequence: CASSQGTASPGELLF. The DNA of the CDR3 is TGTGCCAGCAGCCAGGGGACAGCCTCCCCCGGGGAGCTGCTTTTT.

This clonotype has more than one count but fewer than ten. V is TRBV2 and J is TRBJ1-1; the D is unclear. Germline assignment: CDR1 SNHLY and CDR2 FYNNEI. This CDR3 contains 11 residues. V was trimmed by 11 bases and J by 0 bases, leaving 7 bases between them. CDR3 sequence reads: CAARMNTEAFF. CDR3 DNA sequence: TGTGCCGCGCGGATGAACACTGAAGCTTTCTTT. Together with reference TRBV2 and TRBJ1-1, the CDR3 gives the full variable domain: EPEVTQTPSHQVTQMGQEVILRCVPISNHLYFYWYRQILGQKVEFLVSFYNNEISEKSEIFDDQFSVERPDGSNFTLKIRSTKLEDSAMYFCAARMNTEAFFGQGTRLTVV.

This clonotype was seen a few times. The CDR3 DNA reads TGCAGCGTTGAAGTGAGCACATCAAACTATGGCTACACCTTC. Its translation is CSVEVSTSNYGYTF. This chain links TRBV29-1 with TRBJ1-2; unclear D gene. V was shortened by 1 base and J by 2 bases, with 11 bases between the two germline ends. The germline V gene encodes CDR1 SQVTM and CDR2 ANQGSEA. This CDR3 region has 14 residues.

This clonotype was seen at least ten times. This chain joins TRBV7-3 and TRBJ2-2, with D perhaps matching TRBD1 (6 bases). This CDR3 is 15 amino acids long. CDR1 is SGHTA, CDR2 FQGTGA, per germline. V gave up 4 bases and J gave up 0 bases, with 9 bases separating them. CDR3 amino acids: CASSSGTTNTGELFF. The CDR3, as DNA: TGTGCCAGCAGCTCCGGGACAACGAACACCGGGGAGCTGTTTTTT. Based on the CDR3 plus reference TRBV7-3 and TRBJ2-2, the full variable domain is GAGVSQTPSNKVTEKGKYVELRCDPISGHTALYWYRQSLGQGPEFLIYFQGTGAADDSGLPNDRFFAVRPEGSVSTLKIQRTERGDSAVYLCASSSGTTNTGELFFGEGSRLTVL.

This clonotype came up many times. The chain joins TRBV27 to TRBJ2-2; 8 bases are a match to TRBD1. The V gene's germline CDR1 is MNHEY and CDR2 SMNVEV (reference sequence). Unmatched junction bases numbered 2, after V lost 6 bases and J lost 5 bases. There are 13 residues in the CDR3. For the CDR3, the DNA is TGTGCCAGCAGCTGGACAGGGACCGGGGAGCTGTTTTTT. Amino acid sequence: CASSWTGTGELFF.

This clonotype was observed many times. The V and J genes are TRBV15 and TRBJ2-3; D is uncertain. From germline, CDR1 is LNHNV and CDR2 YYDKDF (reference sequence). This CDR3 has 14 amino acids. Between the trimmed V and J ends, which lost 0 bases and 4 bases, there was a span of 8 bases. The CDR3 DNA reads TGTGCCACCAGCAGAGATTCAGAGGCAGATACGCAGTATTTT. The encoded protein is CATSRDSEADTQYF. Looking up the rest from reference TRBV15 and TRBJ2-3 gives the full variable domain: DAMVIQNPRYQVTQFGKPVTLSCSQTLNHNVMYWYQQKSSQAPKLLFHYYDKDFNNEADTPDNFQSRRPNTSFCFLDIRSPGLGDTAMYLCATSRDSEADTQYFGPGTRLTVL.

In its sample, this clonotype was seen many times. V is TRBV30 and J is TRBJ2-3; D possibly corresponds to TRBD2 (5 bases). V lost 0 bases and J 2 bases, leaving 12 bases between the germline ends. The V gene's germline CDR1 is GTSNPN and CDR2 SVGIG (reference sequence). The CDR3 covers 15 residues. DNA for the CDR3: TGTGCCTGGAGTGTATCGGGGAAGTACACAGATACGCAGTATTTT. It yields the protein CAWSVSGKYTDTQYF.